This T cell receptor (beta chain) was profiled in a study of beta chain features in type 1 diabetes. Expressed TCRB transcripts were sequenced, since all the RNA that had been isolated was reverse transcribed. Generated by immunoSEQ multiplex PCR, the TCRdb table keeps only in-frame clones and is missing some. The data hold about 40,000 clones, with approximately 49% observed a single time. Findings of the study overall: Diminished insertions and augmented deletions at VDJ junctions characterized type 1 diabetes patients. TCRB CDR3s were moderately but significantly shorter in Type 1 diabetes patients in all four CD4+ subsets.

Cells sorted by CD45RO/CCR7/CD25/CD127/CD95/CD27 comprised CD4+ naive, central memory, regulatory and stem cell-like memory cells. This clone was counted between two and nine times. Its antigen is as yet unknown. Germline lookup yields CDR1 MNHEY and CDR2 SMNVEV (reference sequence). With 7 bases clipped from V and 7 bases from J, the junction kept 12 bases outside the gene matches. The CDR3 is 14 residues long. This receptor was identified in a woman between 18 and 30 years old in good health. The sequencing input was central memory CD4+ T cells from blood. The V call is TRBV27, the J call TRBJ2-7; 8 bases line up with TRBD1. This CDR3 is CASKSRGQGGEQYF. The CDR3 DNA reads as TGTGCCAGCAAAAGCCGCGGACAGGGAGGAGAGCAGTACTTC.